Below, 25 T cell receptor beta chains from the same sample are listed, as sequenced in a study of identical twins. From the 5' RACE reads, TCRdb called clonotypes with MiXCR, one entry per CDR3 protein. The sample lists about 890,000 distinct CDR3 sequences; roughly 12% were seen once. This sample was shared with a second study, whose subject was yellow fever vaccine responses in identical twins.

Material for sequencing was PBMCs. These TCRs come from a woman aged 18 to 35 in good health.

This clonotype was seen repeatedly, ten times or more. The V call is TRBV27, the J call TRBJ1-2; 12 bases are shared with TRBD1. The trim removed 8 bases at V and 4 bases at J, leaving 2 bases unmatched. This CDR3 region has 13 residues. CDR1 is MNHEY, CDR2 SMNVEV, per germline (reference sequence). DNA of the CDR3: TGTGCCAGCGGGACAGGGGGCGGCTATGGCTACACCTTC. Translation gives CASGTGGGYGYTF.

The gene calls are TRBV11-2 and TRBJ2-1, with 9 nucleotides matching TRBD2. CDR3 length: 15 amino acids. The trim removed 0 bases at V and 6 bases at J, leaving 3 bases unmatched. The V gene's germline CDR1 is SGHAT and CDR2 FQNNGV. The DNA of the CDR3 is TGTGCCAGCAGCTTAGAACTAGCGGGCCTCAATGAGCAGTTCTTC. It translates to CASSLELAGLNEQFF. Together with reference TRBV11-2 and TRBJ2-1, the CDR3 gives the full variable domain: EAGVAQSPRYKIIEKRQSVAFWCNPISGHATLYWYQQILGQGPKLLIQFQNNGVVDDSQLPKDRFSAERLKGVDSTLKIQPAKLEDSAVYLCASSLELAGLNEQFFGPGTRLTVL.

About this clonotype itself: A much larger clonotype is one base distant, so this may be a read error. This CDR3 reads CASSFGPTGDLFF. The CDR3 DNA follows: TGTGCCAGCAGTTTCGGGCCAACCGGGGATCTGTTTTTT. V and J are TRBV28 and TRBJ2-2; TRBD2 might be the D (5 bases). CDR1 and CDR2 from the germline V gene are MDHEN and SYDVKM. The CDR3 totals 13 residues.

In its sample, this clonotype was seen many times. The chain links TRBV2 to TRBJ1-5; TRBD1 aligns across 12 bases. V was clipped by 5 bases and J by 0 bases; unmatched bases: 8. CDR3 length: 18 amino acids. Looked up from germline, CDR1 is SNHLY and CDR2 is FYNNEI. The CDR3: CASSPGQGAIYSNQPQHF. The CDR3 bases are TGTGCCAGCAGTCCGGGACAGGGGGCGATTTATAGCAATCAGCCCCAGCATTTT.

This clonotype came up many times. V and J are TRBV24-1 and TRBJ2-2; possibly TRBD1 for D (6 bases). Trimming pared 4 bases from V and 7 bases from J, leaving 15 bases between. CDR3 length equals 15 residues. Germline values: CDR1 KGHDR, CDR2 SFDVKD. In DNA form, the CDR3 reads TGTGCCACCAGTGAAGGGCAGGGGCGAATCGGGGAGCTGTTTTTT. It codes for CATSEGQGRIGELFF.

A few counts support this clonotype. V is TRBV11-3 and J is TRBJ2-7; 8 bases match TRBD1. The CDR3 is 15 residues long. The trim removed 5 bases at V and 5 bases at J, leaving 11 bases unmatched. CDR1 is SGHNT and CDR2 is YENEEA in the germline V gene. CDR3 coding DNA: TGTGCCAGCAGCCGCTGGACAGGGCTTACGAACGAGCAGTACTTC. Its translation: CASSRWTGLTNEQYF.

This sequence joins TRBV12-3 or TRBV12-4 and TRBJ2-6; 7 bases are shared with TRBD1. The ends lost 7 bases at V and 0 bases at J; junction bases unmatched: 9. The CDR3 runs 17 residues. The CDR3 protein is CASTPGQRYSGANVLTF. As DNA, the CDR3 is TGTGCCAGCACCCCGGGACAGCGATACTCTGGGGCCAACGTCCTGACTTTC.

J is TRBJ2-7 and V is TRBV10-1; no definite D call. Germline V gene sequence: CDR1 WNHNN, CDR2 SYGVQD (reference sequence). Between the trimmed V and J ends, which lost 0 bases and 2 bases, there was a span of 8 bases. This CDR3 has 14 amino acids. The CDR3 nucleotides are TGCGCCAGCAGTGAGTCCAGGTTACCCTACGAGCAGTACTTC. Protein product: CASSESRLPYEQYF.

J is TRBJ1-1 and V is TRBV6-2 or TRBV6-3; D uncertain. V lost 2 bases to trimming and J lost 2 bases, with 6 bases between them. Germline V gives CDR1 MNHEY, CDR2 SVGEGT. The CDR3 has 13 residues. CDR3: CASSYGINTEAFF. DNA of the CDR3: TGTGCCAGCAGTTACGGGATAAACACTGAAGCTTTCTTT.

The CDR3 bases are TGTGCCAGCAGTGAATCTACGGACAGGGTCGACGAGCAGTACGTC. It translates to CASSESTDRVDEQYV. This chain connects TRBV2 to TRBJ2-7, with 8 bases fitting TRBD1. Trimming at V came to 2 bases and at J to 5 bases, leaving 8 bases not matched to a gene. The CDR3 is made up of 15 amino acids. The germline V gene encodes CDR1 SNHLY and CDR2 FYNNEI.

This rearrangement joins TRBV20-1 to TRBJ2-1; D remains ambiguous. Germline CDR1 and CDR2: DFQATT and SNEGSKA (reference sequence). Trimming stripped 6 bases from V and 13 bases from J, with 19 bases between. This CDR3 comprises 12 residues. CDR3 in amino acids: CSATANGAEQFF. Written as DNA, the CDR3 is TGCAGTGCAACGGCTAACGGTGCGGAACAGTTCTTC.

The table lists this clonotype with a few counts. The V and J genes are TRBV11-1 and TRBJ2-2; the match to TRBD1 covers 8 bases. V dropped 3 bases and J dropped 3; count of bases not matched to a gene: 12. The CDR3 loop spans 18 amino acids. Germline lookup yields CDR1 SGHAT and CDR2 FQDESV (reference sequence). CDR3: CASSFTWTGLGDTGELFF. The CDR3 DNA follows: TGTGCCAGCAGCTTTACATGGACAGGGCTCGGCGACACCGGGGAGCTGTTTTTT.

The rearrangement links TRBV7-8 to TRBJ1-4, with 9 bases that match TRBD1. The length of the CDR3 is 18 residues. CDR1 is SGHVS, CDR2 FQNEAQ, per germline. Trimming removed 2 bases from V and 3 bases from J; junction bases left unmatched: 10. CDR3 sequence: CASSLRPGQGRANEKLFF. The CDR3 nucleotides are TGTGCCAGCAGCTTACGTCCGGGACAGGGTCGGGCTAATGAAAAACTGTTTTTT.

This rearrangement joins TRBV5-1 to TRBJ2-1, with TRBD2 matching 7 bases. The V and J ends lost 4 bases and 6 bases, in that order; junction bases with no gene match: 10. The V gene's germline CDR1 is SGHRS and CDR2 YFSETQ. The CDR3 consists of 15 residues. The CDR3 protein is CASSLGWEGFNEQFF. Here the CDR3 DNA reads TGCGCCAGCAGCCTCGGGTGGGAGGGCTTCAATGAGCAGTTCTTC.

This clonotype was observed a handful of times. One junction end disagrees with the germline gene, perhaps due to a read error. This sequence joins TRBV7-3 and TRBJ2-7; TRBD2 agrees at 8 bases. The CDR3 is 15 amino acids. CDR1 is SGHTA and CDR2 is FQGTGA in the germline V gene. CDR3 amino acids: CASSLNGRASNEQYF. The CDR3 DNA is TGTGCCAGCAGCTTAAACGGGAGGGCCTCCAACGAGCAGTACTTC.

The rearrangement joins TRBV11-2 to TRBJ2-1, with TRBD2 as a possible D gene (6 bases). Germline values: CDR1 SGHAT, CDR2 FQNNGV. Trimming left V 5 bases short and J 6 bases short, with 23 bases between. CDR3 length: 17 residues. The CDR3 reads CASSPWGRPPVFNEQFF. The CDR3 coding sequence is TGTGCCAGCAGCCCCTGGGGGAGGCCGCCGGTTTTCAATGAGCAGTTCTTC. Using reference TRBV11-2 and TRBJ2-1 for the parts outside the CDR3, the full variable domain is EAGVAQSPRYKIIEKRQSVAFWCNPISGHATLYWYQQILGQGPKLLIQFQNNGVVDDSQLPKDRFSAERLKGVDSTLKIQPAKLEDSAVYLCASSPWGRPPVFNEQFFGPGTRLTVL.

The chain couples TRBV7-9 to TRBJ2-1; the D is unclear. Trimming cost V 3 bases and J 5 bases, with 11 bases left between them. The germline CDR1 and CDR2 sequences are SEHNR and FQNEAQ (reference sequence). CDR3 size: 14 residues. The CDR3 loop reads CASSLVFSNNEQFF. For the CDR3, the DNA is TGTGCCAGCAGCTTGGTGTTTTCGAACAATGAGCAGTTCTTC.

The rearrangement joins TRBV10-3 to TRBJ2-2; D is perhaps TRBD2 (6 bases). The ends were cut back, 4 bases at V and 4 bases at J, with 22 bases in the middle. There are 18 residues in the CDR3. Germline loops: CDR1 ENHRY, CDR2 SYGVKD. The CDR3 nucleotides are TGTGCCATCAGTGGCCCATCTAGCGCCAACCACTCCACCGGGGAGCTGTTTTTT. Translated, it gives CAISGPSSANHSTGELFF.

This clonotype was counted only a few times. The CDR3 loop reads CSVDPISGQETQYF. The CDR3 coding sequence is TGCAGCGTTGACCCAATCAGCGGCCAAGAGACCCAGTACTTC. This chain joins TRBV29-1 and TRBJ2-5; tentative D call: TRBD2 (5 bases). The CDR3 consists of 14 residues. V was cut by 3 bases and J by 1 base, with 12 bases left in between. In germline, CDR1 is SQVTM, CDR2 ANQGSEA.

In its sample, this clonotype was seen a few times. V gene TRBV18 combines with J gene TRBJ2-1; 10 bases match TRBD2. V trimming: 2 bases; J trimming: 8 bases; junction bases outside the gene matches: 12. This CDR3 is 17 amino acids long. The germline gives CDR1 KGHSH, CDR2 LQKENI. This chain's CDR3 is CASSPNNPLAGVDEQFF. CDR3 bases: TGTGCCAGCTCACCAAACAACCCGCTAGCGGGAGTCGATGAGCAGTTCTTC.

The chain recombines TRBV9 with TRBJ2-3, with 8 bases lining up with TRBD2. This CDR3 is 17 amino acids long. Per the germline V gene, CDR1 is SGDLS and CDR2 is YYNGEE. After removal of 0 bases from V and 0 bases from J, the junction contained 6 bases not matched to a gene. Here the CDR3 reads CASSVEGSGVSTDTQYF. The CDR3 DNA follows: TGTGCCAGCAGCGTAGAAGGTAGCGGGGTGAGCACAGATACGCAGTATTTT.

In this sample, this clonotype turned up a few times. The chain combines TRBV28 with TRBJ2-7; TRBD2 might be the D (7 bases). This CDR3 region has 15 residues. Per germline, CDR1 MDHEN and CDR2 SYDVKM. V dropped 5 bases and J dropped 4 bases, with 18 bases sitting between them. CDR3 region: CASSPGGGGRYEQYF. In DNA, the CDR3 is TGTGCCAGCAGTCCCGGGGGCGGGGGTCGGTACGAGCAGTACTTC. Using reference TRBV28 and TRBJ2-7 for the parts outside the CDR3, the full variable domain is DVKVTQSSRYLVKRTGEKVFLECVQDMDHENMFWYRQDPGLGLRLIYFSYDVKMKEKGDIPEGYSVSREKKERFSLILESASTNQTSMYLCASSPGGGGRYEQYFGPGTRLTVT.

This clonotype occurred a few times. The gene calls are TRBV1 and TRBJ2-7; TRBD2 is the table's D call and was not checked against the DNA. TRBV1 is classified as a pseudogene. The CDR3 is 15 amino acids. The CDR3 region is CTSSRTSEPSYEQYF. CDR3 nucleotides: TGCACCAGCAGCCGCACTAGCGAACCTTCCTACGAGCAGTACTTC.

The rearrangement joins TRBV10-3 to TRBJ1-5; a possible D gene is TRBD1 (5 bases). Germline CDR1 is ENHRY and CDR2 is SYGVKD. This CDR3 has 15 residues. Trimming took 11 bases from V and 0 from J, leaving 17 bases between them. The chain's CDR3 is CAVGSQGYSNQPQHF. CDR3 DNA: TGTGCCGTCGGGTCCCAGGGATATAGCAATCAGCCCCAGCATTTT.

The rearrangement joins TRBV15 to TRBJ1-2, with a tentative D call TRBD1 (6 bases). V was trimmed by 1 base and J by 8 bases, leaving 20 bases between them. This CDR3 contains 16 residues. Germline values: CDR1 LNHNV, CDR2 YYDKDF (reference sequence). The CDR3 DNA follows: TGTGCCACCAGCAGAGGAGGGACACAAGGGGCAGCCGGCTACACCTTC. Its translation: CATSRGGTQGAAGYTF. Using reference TRBV15 and TRBJ1-2 for the parts outside the CDR3, the full variable domain is DAMVIQNPRYQVTQFGKPVTLSCSQTLNHNVMYWYQQKSSQAPKLLFHYYDKDFNNEADTPDNFQSRRPNTSFCFLDIRSPGLGDTAMYLCATSRGGTQGAAGYTFGSGTRLTVV.